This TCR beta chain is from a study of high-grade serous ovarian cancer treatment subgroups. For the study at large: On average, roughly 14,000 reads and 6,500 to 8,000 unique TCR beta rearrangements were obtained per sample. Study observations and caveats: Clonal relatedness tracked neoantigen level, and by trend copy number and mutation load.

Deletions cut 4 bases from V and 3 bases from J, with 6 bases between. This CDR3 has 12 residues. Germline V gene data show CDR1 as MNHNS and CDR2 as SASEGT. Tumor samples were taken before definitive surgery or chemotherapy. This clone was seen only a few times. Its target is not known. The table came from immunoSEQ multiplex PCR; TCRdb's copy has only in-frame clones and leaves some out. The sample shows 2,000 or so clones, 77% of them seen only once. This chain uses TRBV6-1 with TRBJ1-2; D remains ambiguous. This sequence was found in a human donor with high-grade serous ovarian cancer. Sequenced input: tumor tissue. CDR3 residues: CASSGGYYGYTF. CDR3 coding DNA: TGTGCCAGCAGTGGCGGGTACTATGGCTACACCTTC.